These T cell receptor beta chains were read from a single sample in a study of blood T cell repertoires in COVID-19. Here immunoSEQ multiplex PCR was the method, and the copy in TCRdb shows in-frame clones only, minus some. Of under 300,000 clones detected, 84% appear once; the ten largest clones hold about 1.5%. Sequencing was performed on peripheral blood. Receptor source: a woman aged 40 to 50 who had recovered from COVID-19. Both conserved end residues are part of each CDR3. D genes are given only for firm matches. Some rows have no size entry. The others give once, few or many, or a class for an expanded clone.

D	size	V	J	CDR3	DNA
TRBD2	-	TRBV9	TRBJ2-1	CASSVAGTSGYNEQFF	TGTGCCAGCAGCGTAGCAGGGACTAGCGGGTACAATGAGCAGTTCTTC
-	-	TRBV28	TRBJ1-6	CASSLEQPGKANSPLHF	TGTGCCAGCAGTTTAGAACAGCCAGGGAAAGCTAATTCACCCCTCCACTTT
TRBD1	-	TRBV10-2	TRBJ1-1	CASSEPEQGTTEAFF	TGCGCCAGCAGTGAGCCTGAACAGGGGACCACTGAAGCTTTCTTT
-	-	TRBV18	TRBJ1-1	CASSRSDRVLDTEAFF	TGTGCCAGCTCACGGTCGGACAGAGTTTTGGACACTGAAGCTTTCTTT
-	-	TRBV27	TRBJ2-1	CASSLSFGGQRTTYNEQFF	TGTGCCAGCAGTTTATCGTTTGGGGGACAACGTACGACCTACAATGAGCAGTTCTTC
TRBD2	once	TRBV5-1	TRBJ2-1	CASSFVPGGTYNEQFF	TGCGCCAGCAGCTTTGTTCCGGGGGGAACCTACAATGAGCAGTTCTTC
TRBD1	-	TRBV5-6	TRBJ2-1	CASSGTGKGQGEQFF	TGTGCCAGCAGCGGGACAGGGAAGGGACAGGGTGAGCAGTTCTTC
-	-	TRBV19	TRBJ2-6	CASSVLYSSGANVLTF	TGTGCCAGTAGTGTCCTATACAGCTCTGGGGCCAACGTCCTGACTTTC
-	-	TRBV5-1	TRBJ2-3	CASSLDSSTDTQYF	TGCGCCAGCAGCTTGGACAGTAGCACAGATACGCAGTATTTT
TRBD2	-	TRBV28	TRBJ2-5	CASRETSGGQETQYF	TGTGCCAGCAGAGAGACTAGCGGGGGACAAGAGACCCAGTACTTC
TRBD1	-	TRBV6-5	TRBJ1-2	CASSRTGGYGYTF	TGTGCCAGCAGCCGGACAGGCGGCTATGGCTACACCTTC
TRBD2	-	TRBV5-1	TRBJ2-1	CASSLATSGGAREQFF	TGCGCCAGCAGCTTGGCGACTAGCGGGGGGGCCCGAGAGCAGTTCTTC
-	-	TRBV6-2/TRBV6-3	TRBJ1-1	CASSYERQEAFF	TGTGCCAGCAGTTACGAGAGGCAGGAAGCTTTCTTT
TRBD1	-	TRBV27	TRBJ2-5	CASSFNSQVGDSPIYF	TGTGCCAGCAGTTTCAATTCCCAAGTTGGGGACAGTCCTATCTACTTC
TRBD1	few	TRBV6-6	TRBJ1-5	CASSYSGQGGRPQHF	TGTGCCAGCAGTTACTCGGGCCAGGGGGGCCGGCCCCAGCATTTT
TRBD1	-	TRBV28	TRBJ1-4	CASIDGTDRRKLFF	TGTGCCAGCATCGACGGGACAGACCGTAGGAAACTGTTTTTT
-	-	TRBV6-5	TRBJ1-2	CASSYSRGSGYTF	TGTGCCAGCAGTTACTCCAGGGGCTCTGGCTACACCTTC
TRBD1	-	TRBV12-3/TRBV12-4	TRBJ2-5	CASRGTGQQTQYF	TGTGCCAGCAGGGGGACAGGGCAACAGACCCAGTACTTC
-	-	TRBV4-1	TRBJ2-7	CASSQGRGGDPSYEQYF	TGCGCCAGCAGCCAAGGGAGGGGCGGAGACCCTTCCTACGAGCAGTACTTC
-	-	TRBV6-6	TRBJ1-1	CASRGEVLRNTEAFF	TGTGCCAGCAGGGGAGAAGTACTTAGAAACACTGAAGCTTTCTTT
-	once	TRBV28	TRBJ2-2	CASGMARSDTGELFF	TGTGCCAGCGGAATGGCCAGGTCGGACACCGGGGAGCTGTTTTTT
TRBD1	-	TRBV12-3/TRBV12-4	TRBJ2-1	CASIETGGGEQFF	TGTGCCAGCATCGAGACAGGGGGCGGGGAGCAGTTCTTC
-	-	TRBV5-1	TRBJ1-1	CASSLGVMGAPVAFF	TGCGCCAGCAGCTTGGGAGTTATGGGGGCGCCGGTAGCTTTCTTT
TRBD1	-	TRBV5-1	TRBJ2-2	CASSWGGQVGTGELFF	TGCGCCAGCAGCTGGGGTGGACAGGTCGGGACCGGGGAGCTGTTTTTT
-	once	TRBV6-5	TRBJ2-1	CASSYSRRDEQFF	TGTGCCAGCAGTTACTCGAGGAGGGATGAGCAGTTCTTC
TRBD1	-	TRBV18	TRBJ2-5	CASSPLTGIGETQYF	TGTGCCAGCTCACCACTGACAGGGATCGGGGAGACCCAGTACTTC